Below are 14 T cell receptor beta chains sequenced from a single sample in a study of T cell repertoires in cytomegalovirus infection. TCRdb ran MiXCR on the reads and lists one entry per CDR3 protein. This table has roughly 760,000 distinct CDR3 sequences, 35% appearing once. The source material was PBMCs. The source of these receptors is a human donor in good health (CMV status not recorded). Some clones in this sample may be carry-over from other donors' samples.

The gene calls are TRBV19 and TRBJ1-5; 7 bases line up with TRBD1. With V trimmed by 5 bases and J by 4 bases, 5 bases remained unmatched. The CDR3 contains 14 residues. Germline V gives CDR1 LNHDA, CDR2 SQIVND (reference sequence). CDR3 sequence reads: CASSQQGINQPQHF. In DNA form, the CDR3 reads TGTGCCAGTAGTCAACAGGGGATAAATCAGCCCCAGCATTTT.

The gene calls are TRBV7-6 and TRBJ1-6; D is unclear. Trimming left V 3 bases short and J 3 bases short, with 15 bases between. CDR1 is SGHVS and CDR2 is FNYEAQ in the germline V gene. This CDR3 is 17 amino acids long. In DNA, the CDR3 is TGTGCCAGCAGCTTTCTGAGCGAGCATGGCTATAATTCACCCCTCCACTTT. This encodes CASSFLSEHGYNSPLHF.

This clonotype appeared a few times. The chain has TRBV20-1 and TRBJ2-7; the D gene could be TRBD1 or TRBD2 (5 bases each). V was clipped by 0 bases and J by 7 bases, with 19 bases between them. The CDR3 loop spans 15 amino acids. CDR1 is DFQATT, CDR2 SNEGSKA, per germline (reference sequence). The CDR3 here is CSAREPRGQGREQYF. DNA for the CDR3: TGCAGTGCTAGAGAACCGAGGGGCCAAGGGCGGGAGCAGTACTTC.

Comment on this clonotype: It is likely a read error, because the conserved phenylalanine at the end of the CDR3 is missing. The DNA is omitted, as the CDR3 cannot be located on it reliably, and the CDR3 follows TCRdb's listing. The chain joins TRBV6-1 to TRBJ2-3; the table's TRBD1 call for D was not verified on the DNA. Germline V gene data show CDR1 as MNHNS and CDR2 as SASEGT. The CDR3 extends over 13 residues, inclusive of both ends. The CDR3 sequence: CASSETGQAGLKS.

This clonotype was counted many times. The J gene is TRBJ2-5, the V gene TRBV7-2, with 9 bases lining up with TRBD1. Germline loops: CDR1 SGHTA, CDR2 FQGNSA. This CDR3 contains 14 residues. Trimming took 5 bases from V and 9 from J; bases not matched to a gene: 10. The CDR3 DNA is TGTGCCAGCAGCCCAGGACAGGGGAGTAGGGCCCAGTACTTC. Residues: CASSPGQGSRAQYF.

This clonotype has only a few counts. V gene TRBV11-2 combines with J gene TRBJ2-6; D uncertain. The CDR3 has 18 residues. V gave up 3 bases and J gave up 2 bases, with 17 bases separating them. CDR1 SGHAT and CDR2 FQNNGV come from the germline V gene. The CDR3 spells CASSLVSIRSPGANVLTF. DNA for the CDR3: TGTGCCAGCAGCTTGGTTTCGATCCGGTCGCCTGGGGCCAACGTCCTGACTTTC. The full variable domain, completed using reference TRBV11-2 and TRBJ2-6, is EAGVAQSPRYKIIEKRQSVAFWCNPISGHATLYWYQQILGQGPKLLIQFQNNGVVDDSQLPKDRFSAERLKGVDSTLKIQPAKLEDSAVYLCASSLVSIRSPGANVLTFGAGSRLTVL.

The chain uses TRBV5-4 and TRBJ2-7; 7 bases are shared with TRBD1. Unmatched junction bases numbered 10, after V lost 0 bases and J lost 7 bases. The CDR3 totals 15 residues. Germline V gives CDR1 SGHNT, CDR2 YYREEE (reference sequence). The CDR3 here is CASSLAARGPREQYF. CDR3 DNA: TGTGCCAGCAGCTTGGCCGCGAGGGGGCCCAGAGAGCAGTACTTC.

This clonotype came up a few times. This chain connects TRBV6-1 to TRBJ2-7; TRBD1 matches 8 bases. The CDR3 consists of 16 residues. J gave up 1 base and V 2 bases, and 7 bases lay outside the gene matches. Looked up from germline, CDR1 is MNHNS and CDR2 is SASEGT. The CDR3 is CASSERLTGASYEQYF. CDR3 nucleotide sequence: TGTGCCAGCAGTGAACGTCTGACAGGGGCATCCTACGAGCAGTACTTC.

This clonotype has just a few counts. V usage is TRBV5-1 and J usage is TRBJ2-6; 10 nucleotides line up with TRBD1. The CDR3 consists of 21 residues. Germline CDR1 reads SGHRS; CDR2 reads YFSETQ. Trimming cost V 6 bases and J 2 bases; bases outside gene matches: 20. The CDR3 DNA is TGCGCCAGCACCCCCCGCGGGGGGACAGGGGACCGGCCAGCTGGGGCCAACGTCCTGACTTTC. Translated, it gives CASTPRGGTGDRPAGANVLTF.

The chain uses TRBV7-2 and TRBJ2-1; 11 bases are a match to TRBD2. Looked up from germline, CDR1 is SGHTA and CDR2 is FQGNSA. Unmatched junction bases numbered 7, after V lost 4 bases and J lost 5 bases. This CDR3 has 16 residues. CDR3: CASSSATSGGNNEQFF. In nucleotides, the CDR3 is TGTGCCAGCAGCTCCGCTACTAGCGGGGGTAACAATGAGCAGTTCTTC.

The chain has TRBV11-3 and TRBJ2-1, with 8 bases lining up with TRBD2. The germline V gene has CDR1 SGHNT and CDR2 YENEEA. V was clipped by 4 bases and J by 5 bases; unmatched bases: 7. CDR3 length equals 15 residues. CDR3 DNA sequence: TGTGCCAGCAGCTCCGCCGGGACTAGTAACAATGAGCAGTTCTTC. It encodes CASSSAGTSNNEQFF.

This clonotype was detected a few times. The chain carries TRBV7-9 and TRBJ2-6; the D gene could be TRBD1 or TRBD2 (5 bases each). In germline, CDR1 is SEHNR, CDR2 FQNEAQ (reference sequence). CDR3 size: 19 residues. V lost 5 bases and J lost 1, with 21 bases in between. CDR3 nucleotides: TGTGCCAGCAGCCCCCGGAGGCAGACAGAGCCGTCTGGGGCCAACGTCCTGACTTTC. Amino acid sequence: CASSPRRQTEPSGANVLTF.

The CDR3 protein is CASRMTGTGFSETQYF. In DNA, the CDR3 is TGCGCCAGCAGAATGACCGGGACAGGGTTTTCAGAGACCCAGTACTTC. V and J are TRBV5-1 and TRBJ2-5, with 9 bases aligning to TRBD1. Germline trimming cut 5 bases from V and 4 bases from J; bases unmatched to any gene: 12. Germline CDR1 SGHRS, CDR2 YFSETQ. The CDR3 contains 16 residues.

This chain links TRBV6-7 with TRBJ2-1; 8 bases are shared with TRBD1. Being an ORF, TRBV6-7 has a function that is uncertain. There are 16 residues in the CDR3. The trim removed 7 bases at V and 9 bases at J, leaving 17 bases unmatched. The CDR3 loop is CASIIFGTGVFGEQFF. The DNA of the CDR3 is TGTGCCAGCATTATTTTCGGGACAGGCGTATTTGGTGAGCAGTTCTTC.